This TCR beta chain emerged from a study of blood T cells in healthy people across ages. Study context: Per every two T cells, about one barcoded beta molecule was captured by template switching.

This clonotype has just a few counts. The CDR3 loop spans 14 amino acids. The V gene lost 4 bases and the J gene lost 10 bases, with 20 bases spanning the gap. Germline CDR1 and CDR2: LGHDT and YNNKEL (reference sequence). Sample-barcoded 5' priming and a J-beta primer mix drove a second PCR of roughly 6 to 12 cycles. MiXCR, applied by TCRdb to the 5' RACE reads, yields one record per CDR3 protein. The data show about 1 million distinct CDR3 sequences, with 35% to 55% seen just once and approximately 17% held by the top ten. Individuals who donated were healthy Caucasians from Russia aged roughly 6 to 100.

The receptor comes from a woman aged 60-70 years in good health. The genes are TRBV3-1 and TRBJ2-7; the D gene could be TRBD1 or TRBD2 (5 bases each). The sample consisted of blood. The CDR3 bases are TGTGCCAGCAGCCCCCTGGGCTCGGGGCGCAGACAGTACTTC. This sequence encodes CASSPLGSGRRQYF.